Below, 29 T cell receptor beta chains from the same sample are listed, as sequenced in a study of T cells after yellow fever vaccination. MiXCR, run by TCRdb on the 5' RACE reads, gives a single entry per CDR3 protein. The table has 230,000 or so distinct CDR3 sequences, approximately 6.7% seen once. This material consisted of CD4+ T cells sorted from PBMCs, taken on the day of the yellow fever booster vaccination. Source of these receptors: a man aged 25-45 years who received the YFV17D yellow fever vaccine.

This clonotype was detected only a few times. J is TRBJ2-7 and V is TRBV5-1; 7 nucleotides agree with TRBD1. The germline V gene encodes CDR1 SGHRS and CDR2 YFSETQ. V lost 4 bases to trimming and J lost 7 bases; unmatched junction nucleotides: 11. The CDR3 contains 14 residues. CDR3 nucleotide sequence: TGCGCCAGCAGCACGGACAGGCGAGTGGAGGAGCAGTACTTC. It specifies CASSTDRRVEEQYF.

This clonotype was observed many times. The chain joins TRBV7-2 to TRBJ2-5, with 7 bases fitting TRBD2. The CDR3 totals 14 residues. Germline-derived CDR1 and CDR2 are SGHTA and FQGNSA. Unmatched junction bases numbered 4, after V lost 5 bases and J lost 1 base. CDR3: CASSRSGTQETQYF. CDR3 sequence (DNA): TGTGCCAGCAGCCGCAGCGGGACCCAAGAGACCCAGTACTTC.

The V call is TRBV10-3, the J call TRBJ2-1; TRBD1 might be the D (6 bases). The CDR3 totals 15 residues. CDR1 is ENHRY, CDR2 SYGVKD, per germline. Deletions cut 10 bases from V and 5 bases from J, with 21 bases between. The DNA for the CDR3 is TGTGCCACCCGGGGATCGGACAGCCTCGACAATGAGCAGTTCTTC. Its protein is CATRGSDSLDNEQFF.

This clonotype appeared many times. The gene calls are TRBV10-3 and TRBJ2-5, with TRBD1 matching 7 bases. The V segment lost 6 bases and the J segment 0 bases; nucleotides outside the gene matches: 4. CDR1 is ENHRY, CDR2 SYGVKD, per germline. This CDR3 is 14 amino acids long. The CDR3, as DNA: TGTGCCATCAGGCTGGGACAGCACCAAGAGACCCAGTACTTC. Residues: CAIRLGQHQETQYF.

At least ten counts were recorded for this clonotype. This chain connects TRBV27 to TRBJ2-7, with 9 bases identical to TRBD1. Unmatched junction bases numbered 7, after V lost 6 bases and J lost 7 bases. Germline V lookup: CDR1 MNHEY, CDR2 SMNVEV (reference sequence). The CDR3 is made up of 13 amino acids. The CDR3 DNA reads as TGTGCCAGCAGGAGGACAGGGGTGGGGGAGCAGTACTTC. Its protein is CASRRTGVGEQYF.

This chain uses TRBV20-1 with TRBJ2-5; 7 bases fit TRBD1. This CDR3 contains 17 residues. Germline values: CDR1 DFQATT, CDR2 SNEGSKA (reference sequence). The V gene end was trimmed by 1 base and the J gene end by 1 base; junction bases not matched to a gene: 12. The DNA for the CDR3 is TGCAGTGCTAGAGGAGGCGGTAGGGGGCTACTCCAAGAGACCCAGTACTTC. Translation gives CSARGGGRGLLQETQYF.

This clonotype was detected only a few times. The chain has TRBV28 and TRBJ2-4, with a weak D call TRBD1 (5 bases). V dropped 6 bases and J dropped 5 bases, with 11 bases sitting between them. Looked up from germline, CDR1 is MDHEN and CDR2 is SYDVKM. This CDR3 has 13 residues. The CDR3, as DNA: TGTGCCAGCAGCCCTGGGGCGGAAAACATTCAGTACTTC. Protein sequence: CASSPGAENIQYF.

This clonotype came up a few times. V usage is TRBV21-1 and J usage is TRBJ2-7. TRBV21-1 is reported as a pseudogene. The CDR3 loop spans 12 amino acids. The CDR3 here is CASSKAPYEQYF. CDR3 nucleotides: TGTGCCAGCAGCAAAGCACCCTACGAGCAGTACTTC.

This clonotype was recorded at least ten times. The CDR3 DNA sequence: TGTGCCAGCAGGGACAGGGGGATCCAAGAGACCCAGTACTTC. Encoded protein: CASRDRGIQETQYF. The rearrangement links TRBV5-5 to TRBJ2-5, with TRBD1 matching 10 bases. Germline assignment: CDR1 SGHKS and CDR2 YYEKEE (reference sequence). J was trimmed by 1 base and V by 5 bases; bases with no gene match: 2. CDR3 length: 14 amino acids.

Points on this clonotype: Germline and junction disagree at one end, which may indicate a read error. CDR3: CARRLSLREQFF. CDR3 bases: TGCGCCCGCAGACTATCTTTGCGTGAGCAGTTCTTC. The chain recombines TRBV10-2 with TRBJ2-1; D is possibly TRBD2 (5 bases). CDR1 WSHSY and CDR2 SAAADI come from the germline V gene. The CDR3 covers 12 residues.

This clonotype was detected many times. The rearrangement joins TRBV4-3 to TRBJ2-7, with TRBD1 matching 10 bases. The CDR3 contains 15 residues. CDR1 and CDR2 (germline): LGHNA, YSLEER. Germline trimming cut 4 bases from V and 0 bases from J; bases unmatched to any gene: 3. DNA for the CDR3: TGCGCCAGCAGCCGGGGACAGGGGAGCTCCTACGAGCAGTACTTC. This codes for CASSRGQGSSYEQYF.

In its sample, this clonotype was seen a few times. This rearrangement joins TRBV19 to TRBJ2-3, with D perhaps TRBD1 or TRBD2 (5 bases each). CDR3 size: 20 residues. The germline V and J ends were trimmed by 9 bases and 1 base, with 32 bases remaining between them. CDR1 is LNHDA, CDR2 SQIVND, per germline (reference sequence). CDR3 coding DNA: TGTGCCAGCCGGGCTGGGACGGCCTTCGCGAGACTCTACGGCACAGATACGCAGTATTTT. Translating gives CASRAGTAFARLYGTDTQYF.

In this sample, this clonotype turned up many times. V is TRBV7-9 and J is TRBJ2-1, with 7 bases aligning to TRBD2. This CDR3 comprises 15 residues. Losses at the gene ends were 8 bases for V and 2 bases for J; bases not matched to a gene: 9. Germline V CDR1 and CDR2: SEHNR, FQNEAQ (reference sequence). The CDR3 coding sequence is TGTGCCAGCCAAAGTGGCCTAGCGGCCTACAATGAGCAGTTCTTC. Its protein is CASQSGLAAYNEQFF.

The V gene is TRBV16, the J gene TRBJ2-3; D unresolved. The CDR3 runs 14 residues. The V and J ends lost 7 bases and 4 bases respectively, with 15 bases between them. Looked up from germline, CDR1 is KGHSY and CDR2 is FQNENV. The CDR3, as DNA: TGTGCCAGCACCCGGATCAGTTCGGCAGATACGCAGTATTTT. Translating it yields CASTRISSADTQYF.

This clonotype has ten or more counts. V and J are TRBV29-1 and TRBJ2-5; 8 positions agree with TRBD1. There are 11 residues in the CDR3. V shed 8 bases and J 5 bases; nucleotides not matched to a gene: 4. Germline values: CDR1 SQVTM, CDR2 ANQGSEA. The DNA for the CDR3 is TGCAGCACTAGACAGGGGGAGACCCAGTACTTC. It yields the protein CSTRQGETQYF.

This clonotype was recorded many times. V gene TRBV29-1 combines with J gene TRBJ2-2; 9 bases match TRBD1. V was clipped by 6 bases and J by 2 bases; unmatched bases: 7. CDR3 length equals 15 residues. The germline CDR1 and CDR2 sequences are SQVTM and ANQGSEA. The DNA for the CDR3 is TGCAGCGTGGCCCCGGGACAGGGTAACACCGGGGAGCTGTTTTTT. Translating gives CSVAPGQGNTGELFF.

This clonotype was seen ten or more times. The genes are TRBV7-9 and TRBJ2-7; possible D gene TRBD2, 6 bases. Trimming cost V 5 bases and J 2 bases, with 16 bases left between them. Germline loops: CDR1 SEHNR, CDR2 FQNEAQ (reference sequence). This CDR3 has 15 amino acids. CDR3 loop: CASSPPNGGTYEQYF. The CDR3, as DNA: TGTGCCAGCAGCCCCCCCAACGGGGGAACCTACGAGCAGTACTTC.

This clonotype has only a few counts. The chain joins TRBV19 to TRBJ2-1, with D uncertain. In germline, CDR1 is LNHDA, CDR2 SQIVND (reference sequence). With 6 bases removed from V and 2 bases from J, the gap between germline ends came to 8 bases. This CDR3 has 13 residues. The CDR3 DNA reads as TGTGCCAGTAGCGGGCGGACCTACAATGAGCAGTTCTTC. It specifies CASSGRTYNEQFF. Full variable domain (outside the CDR3, taken from reference TRBV19 and TRBJ2-1): DGGITQSPKYLFRKEGQNVTLSCEQNLNHDAMYWYRQDPGQGLRLIYYSQIVNDFQKGDIAEGYSVSREKKESFPLTVTSAQKNPTAFYLCASSGRTYNEQFFGPGTRLTVL.

This clonotype was picked up many times. This CDR3 reads CASSLNGPGTQYF. The DNA for the CDR3 is TGTGCCAGCAGCTTAAACGGCCCAGGGACCCAGTACTTC. The chain recombines TRBV7-8 with TRBJ2-5; the D is unclear. The germline CDR1 and CDR2 sequences are SGHVS and FQNEAQ. CDR3 length equals 13 residues. Trimming stripped 2 bases from V and 7 bases from J, with 11 bases between.

The sample holds many counts of this clonotype. V usage is TRBV20-1 and J usage is TRBJ2-1; 7 bases are a match to TRBD2. The CDR3 loop spans 14 amino acids. With V trimmed by 4 bases and J by 12 bases, 15 bases remained unmatched. Germline V CDR1 and CDR2: DFQATT, SNEGSKA (reference sequence). CDR3 sequence reads: CSATPPGGGRGQFF. CDR3 bases: TGCAGTGCTACCCCCCCGGGGGGTGGTAGGGGGCAGTTCTTC.

The chain has TRBV20-1 and TRBJ2-7; D is perhaps TRBD2 (6 bases). The CDR3 consists of 13 residues. CDR1 and CDR2 (germline): DFQATT, SNEGSKA (reference sequence). V shed 5 bases and J shed 2 bases, with 13 bases lying between them. The CDR3 DNA is TGCAGTGCTCCCGGGACTTTCACCTACGAGCAGTACTTC. Its protein is CSAPGTFTYEQYF.

The sample holds a few counts of this clonotype. The rearrangement links TRBV24-1 to TRBJ1-2; D uncertain. Looked up from germline, CDR1 is KGHDR and CDR2 is SFDVKD. The CDR3 runs to 12 residues. Trimming took 0 bases from V and 7 from J, leaving 5 bases between them. The CDR3 bases are TGTGCCACCAGTGATTTGGGGGTTGGCTACACCTTC. This translates into CATSDLGVGYTF.

This clonotype was picked up many times. The chain combines TRBV19 with TRBJ2-1, with TRBD2 matching 13 bases. The CDR3 is 17 amino acids. CDR1 LNHDA and CDR2 SQIVND come from the germline V gene (reference sequence). With V trimmed by 5 bases and J by 2 bases, 6 bases remained unmatched. This CDR3 reads CASSGLAGAGTYNEQFF. The CDR3 nucleotides are TGTGCCAGTAGTGGACTAGCGGGAGCGGGCACCTACAATGAGCAGTTCTTC. Full variable domain (missing parts from reference TRBV19 and TRBJ2-1): DGGITQSPKYLFRKEGQNVTLSCEQNLNHDAMYWYRQDPGQGLRLIYYSQIVNDFQKGDIAEGYSVSREKKESFPLTVTSAQKNPTAFYLCASSGLAGAGTYNEQFFGPGTRLTVL.

This clonotype was recorded many times. The V call is TRBV3-1, the J call TRBJ2-7; TRBD1 might be the D (5 bases). This CDR3 is built from 13 residues. From germline, CDR1 is LGHDT and CDR2 YNNKEL (reference sequence). The V end lost 10 bases, the J end lost 4 bases, and 17 bases lay between the germline ends. The CDR3 DNA reads TGTGCCACCGCACACGGGTCAGGGTACGAGCAGTACTTC. It is translated as CATAHGSGYEQYF.

The rearrangement links TRBV28 to TRBJ2-1; perhaps TRBD1 as D (6 bases). The ends were cut back, 5 bases at V and 8 bases at J, with 22 bases in the middle. This CDR3 has 16 amino acids. Per germline, CDR1 MDHEN and CDR2 SYDVKM. The DNA of the CDR3 is TGTGCCAGCAGTCCGAGGGGCCAACAGGGTAGGGATGAGCAGTTCTTC. As protein: CASSPRGQQGRDEQFF.

This clonotype was detected a few times. V and J are TRBV9 and TRBJ1-3; D is ambiguous. With 1 base removed from V and 4 bases from J, the gap between germline ends came to 6 bases. Germline CDR1 is SGDLS and CDR2 is YYNGEE. The CDR3 is 13 residues long. CDR3 sequence (DNA): TGTGCCAGCAGCGTATTGGTCGGAAACACCATATATTTT. Protein sequence: CASSVLVGNTIYF.

This clonotype was seen only a few times. The chain joins TRBV20-1 to TRBJ1-1; TRBD1 might be the D (5 bases). The V gene's germline CDR1 is DFQATT and CDR2 SNEGSKA (reference sequence). The CDR3 is made up of 13 amino acids. V was trimmed by 6 bases and J by 2 bases, leaving 13 bases between them. This CDR3 is CSAHQGGNTEAFF. The CDR3 nucleotides read TGCAGTGCCCACCAGGGAGGTAACACTGAAGCTTTCTTT.

This rearrangement joins TRBV20-1 to TRBJ2-5; 7 bases fit TRBD2. V dropped 3 bases and J dropped 3; count of bases not matched to a gene: 4. Germline assignment: CDR1 DFQATT and CDR2 SNEGSKA (reference sequence). CDR3 length: 13 residues. CDR3 sequence: CSARGGLEETQYF. The CDR3, as DNA: TGCAGTGCTAGGGGAGGGCTCGAAGAGACCCAGTACTTC.

This clonotype was seen ten or more times. The chain carries TRBV12-3 or TRBV12-4 and TRBJ2-1, with D tentatively TRBD2 (7 bases). The CDR3 sequence is 18 residues long. Trimming took off 7 bases at V and 1 base at J, with 23 bases between the two ends. The CDR3 is CASNGGGSRLGSYNEQFF. Written as DNA, the CDR3 is TGTGCCAGCAATGGGGGCGGGAGCCGCTTGGGTTCCTACAATGAGCAGTTCTTC.